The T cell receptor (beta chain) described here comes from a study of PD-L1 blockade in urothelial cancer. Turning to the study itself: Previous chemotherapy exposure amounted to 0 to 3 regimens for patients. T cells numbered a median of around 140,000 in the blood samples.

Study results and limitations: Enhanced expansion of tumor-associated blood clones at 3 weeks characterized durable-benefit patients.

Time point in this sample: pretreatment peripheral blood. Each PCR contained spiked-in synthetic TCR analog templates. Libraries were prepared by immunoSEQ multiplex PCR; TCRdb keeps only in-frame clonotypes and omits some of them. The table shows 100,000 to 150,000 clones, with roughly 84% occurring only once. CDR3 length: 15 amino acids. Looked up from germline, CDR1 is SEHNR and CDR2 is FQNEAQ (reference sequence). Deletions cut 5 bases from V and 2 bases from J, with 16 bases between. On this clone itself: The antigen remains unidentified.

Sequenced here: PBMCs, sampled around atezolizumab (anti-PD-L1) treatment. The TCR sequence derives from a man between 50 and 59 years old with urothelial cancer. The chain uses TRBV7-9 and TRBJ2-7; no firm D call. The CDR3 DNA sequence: TGTGCCAGCAGCCCACTCGGTCTCCAAACCTACGAGCAGTACTTC. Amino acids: CASSPLGLQTYEQYF.